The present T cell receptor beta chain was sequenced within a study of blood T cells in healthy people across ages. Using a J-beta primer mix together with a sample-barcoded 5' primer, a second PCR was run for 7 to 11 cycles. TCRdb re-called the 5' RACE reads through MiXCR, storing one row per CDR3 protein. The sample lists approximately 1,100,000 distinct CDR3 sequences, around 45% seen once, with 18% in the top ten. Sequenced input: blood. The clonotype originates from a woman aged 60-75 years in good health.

The CDR3 DNA is TGTGCCATCATCAACTGGGAGACCCAGTACTTC. Encoded protein: CAIINWETQYF. The chain links TRBV30 to TRBJ2-5; D ambiguous. The V end was cut by 8 bases, the J end by 5 bases, with 12 bases between. The CDR3 covers 11 residues. Germline V CDR1 and CDR2: GTSNPN, SVGIG (reference sequence).